This T cell receptor (beta chain) was recovered during a study of blood T cell repertoires in COVID-19. This clone appeared a single time. The CDR3 is made up of 16 amino acids. V shed 7 bases and J shed 4 bases, with 19 bases lying between them. Germline V gene lookup returns CDR1 LNHDA and CDR2 SQIVND (reference sequence). Methods used by the authors: Counts of nucleated cells, estimated from reference gene primer amplification, were obtained. Assay: immunoSEQ multiplex PCR; the TCRdb copy retains only in-frame clones and omits some. V and J calls and clone size follow that table, whereas D and trimming were derived from the DNA. The table shows 30,000 to 40,000 clones, with about 85% occurring only once.

The sequencing sample was made of peripheral blood. This clonotype originated in a human donor with acute or convalescent COVID-19. The donor label of this sample is uncertain. The V call is TRBV19, the J call TRBJ2-2, with D possibly matching TRBD1 (5 bases). The CDR3 DNA follows: TGTGCCAGTAACCCTTTATCTGGGGCCCCCACCGGGGAGCTGTTTTTT. It specifies CASNPLSGAPTGELFF.